These 21 T cell receptor beta chains were sequenced from one sample in a study of blood T cell repertoires in COVID-19. The assay was immunoSEQ multiplex PCR, and TCRdb's table has in-frame clones only and misses some. The table records about 100,000 clones, approximately 91% of them present only once. The sample was peripheral blood. The receptors derive from a middle-aged man with active COVID-19.

On this clone: The same CDR3 is also encoded by other DNA sequences in this sample. The V gene is TRBV3-1 (or the pseudogene TRBV3-2), the J gene TRBJ1-2; 8 nucleotides line up with TRBD1. The V segment lost 2 bases and the J segment 4 bases; nucleotides outside the gene matches: 0. The CDR3 has 13 amino acids. Germline CDR1 LGHDT, CDR2 YNNKEL (reference sequence). In DNA, the CDR3 is TGTGCCAGCAGCCAAACAGGGGGCTATGGCTACACCTTC. The encoded protein is CASSQTGGYGYTF.

The chain employs TRBV5-5 and TRBJ1-2, with 10 nucleotides matching TRBD1. This CDR3 comprises 18 residues. Germline assignment: CDR1 SGHKS and CDR2 YYEKEE (reference sequence). V was pared by 4 bases and J by 3 bases, with 15 bases of the junction left unmatched. CDR3 sequence: CASSLGDRGARGDYGYTF. Written as DNA, the CDR3 is TGTGCCAGCAGCCTAGGGGACAGGGGTGCAAGGGGGGACTATGGCTACACCTTC.

As DNA, the CDR3 is TGTGCCACCAGCAGAGATCTAACCACCTACGAGCAGTACGTC. Translating gives CATSRDLTTYEQYV. The chain couples TRBV15 to TRBJ2-7; D is undetermined. CDR3 length: 14 amino acids. The V gene's germline CDR1 is LNHNV and CDR2 YYDKDF (reference sequence). Trimming shortened V by 0 bases and J by 2 bases, and 8 bases separated the two germline ends.

The J gene is TRBJ2-5, the V gene TRBV5-1, with TRBD2 matching over 7 bases. J gave up 2 bases and V 1 base, and 5 bases lay outside the gene matches. Germline CDR1 reads SGHRS; CDR2 reads YFSETQ. CDR3 length: 15 amino acids. The CDR3, as DNA: TGCGCCAGCAGCTTGTTCCTAGCGGTACAAGAGACCCAGTACTTC. This gives the protein CASSLFLAVQETQYF. Looking up the rest from reference TRBV5-1 and TRBJ2-5 gives the full variable domain: KAGVTQTPRYLIKTRGQQVTLSCSPISGHRSVSWYQQTPGQGLQFLFEYFSETQRNKGNFPGRFSGRQFSNSRSEMNVSTLELGDSALYLCASSLFLAVQETQYFGPGTRLLVL.

V is TRBV12-3 or TRBV12-4 and J is TRBJ1-2; D is undetermined. The CDR3 extends over 12 amino acids. V lost 8 bases and J 2 bases, leaving 9 bases between the germline ends. The CDR3 region has the DNA TGTGCCAGCTATGGTAGCAACTATGGCTACACCTTC. It translates to CASYGSNYGYTF.

The chain recombines TRBV4-1 with TRBJ2-5; possible D gene TRBD2, 5 bases. V was pared by 4 bases and J by 5 bases, with 17 bases between. CDR1 and CDR2 from the germline V gene are MGHRA and YSYEKL. The CDR3 covers 15 residues. The CDR3 reads CASSLGLPFGETQYF. In DNA, the CDR3 is TGCGCCAGCAGCCTCGGACTGCCCTTCGGGGAGACCCAGTACTTC.

Regarding this clone: Different DNA sequences within this sample yield the same CDR3. The chain combines TRBV5-1 with TRBJ2-5, with 7 positions matching TRBD1. Unmatched junction bases numbered 5, after V lost 4 bases and J lost 2 bases. The germline CDR1 and CDR2 sequences are SGHRS and YFSETQ. This CDR3 has 14 residues. CDR3 sequence: CASSPGQPQETQYF. The CDR3, as DNA: TGCGCCAGCAGCCCGGGACAGCCACAAGAGACCCAGTACTTC.

This clone was detected once. J is TRBJ2-1 and V is TRBV27, with TRBD2 identical over 13 bases. CDR1 MNHEY and CDR2 SMNVEV come from the germline V gene (reference sequence). The CDR3 is made up of 15 amino acids. After removal of 6 bases from V and 7 bases from J, the junction contained 6 bases not matched to a gene. The CDR3: CASSSGLAGVNEQFF. CDR3 sequence (DNA): TGTGCCAGCAGCAGTGGACTAGCGGGAGTAAATGAGCAGTTCTTC.

The V and J genes are TRBV20-1 and TRBJ2-1; unclear D gene. V was trimmed by 3 bases and J by 9 bases, leaving 9 bases between them. This CDR3 comprises 11 residues. Germline V gives CDR1 DFQATT, CDR2 SNEGSKA (reference sequence). CDR3 loop: CSASEVGEQFF. In DNA, the CDR3 is TGCAGTGCTAGCGAGGTGGGTGAGCAGTTCTTC.

The rearrangement uses TRBV30 and TRBJ2-7; 7 positions match TRBD2. Germline V lookup: CDR1 GTSNPN, CDR2 SVGIG (reference sequence). The V and J ends lost 2 bases and 0 bases, in that order; junction bases with no gene match: 19. The CDR3 has 19 residues. Here the CDR3 DNA reads TGTGCCTGGAGTCCCCGTTTGAATAGCGGGTGGAGGAGCTCCTACGAGCAGTACGTC. Translating gives CAWSPRLNSGWRSSYEQYV.

The V and J genes are TRBV9 and TRBJ2-2; 10 bases map to TRBD2. CDR1 is SGDLS and CDR2 is YYNGEE in the germline V gene. V gave up 4 bases and J gave up 4 bases; unmatched junction bases: 4. The CDR3 sequence is 15 residues long. CDR3: CASSPQRGGTGELFF. In DNA form, the CDR3 reads TGTGCCAGCAGCCCCCAGCGGGGGGGCACCGGGGAGCTGTTTTTT.

The rearrangement joins TRBV11-2 to TRBJ1-1, with D possibly being TRBD1 (6 bases). The V gene lost 3 bases and the J gene lost 4 bases, with 15 bases spanning the gap. The CDR3 consists of 15 residues. Germline V lookup: CDR1 SGHAT, CDR2 FQNNGV. The CDR3 loop reads CASSLRGGMSTEAFF. CDR3 in DNA: TGTGCCAGCAGCTTGAGGGGGGGTATGAGCACTGAAGCTTTCTTT.

J is TRBJ2-3 and V is TRBV5-4; 7 bases match TRBD1. The CDR3 has 15 residues. In germline, CDR1 is SGHNT, CDR2 YYREEE (reference sequence). With V trimmed by 3 bases and J by 3 bases, 7 bases remained unmatched. The CDR3 is CASSSRTGPTDTQYF. CDR3 nucleotides: TGTGCCAGCAGCTCCCGGACAGGCCCGACAGATACGCAGTATTTT.

This clone was counted between two and nine times. V and J are TRBV12-5 and TRBJ1-5, with no clear D. The CDR3 has 11 amino acids. The V gene lost 0 bases and the J gene lost 9 bases, with 3 bases spanning the gap. Germline V gene sequence: CDR1 LGHNT, CDR2 FRNRAP. The CDR3 protein is CASGLVGPQHF. CDR3 DNA: TGTGCTAGTGGTTTGGTCGGGCCCCAGCATTTT.

The J gene is TRBJ2-2, the V gene TRBV5-1, with D perhaps matching TRBD1 (6 bases). CDR1 and CDR2 (germline): SGHRS, YFSETQ. The CDR3 is 17 amino acids. Trimming shortened V by 2 bases and J by 0 bases, and 14 bases separated the two germline ends. The CDR3 region has the DNA TGCGCCAGCAGCTTCACACAGGGACGCGCGAACACCGGGGAGCTGTTTTTT. Translating it yields CASSFTQGRANTGELFF. The full variable domain, with the rest looked up from reference TRBV5-1 and TRBJ2-2, is KAGVTQTPRYLIKTRGQQVTLSCSPISGHRSVSWYQQTPGQGLQFLFEYFSETQRNKGNFPGRFSGRQFSNSRSEMNVSTLELGDSALYLCASSFTQGRANTGELFFGEGSRLTVL.

This clone was observed a single time. This chain connects TRBV14 to TRBJ1-2; D remains ambiguous. Trimming took 0 bases from V and 4 from J, leaving 9 bases between them. Germline V gene lookup returns CDR1 SGHDN and CDR2 FVKESK. This CDR3 has 14 amino acids. DNA for the CDR3: TGTGCCAGCAGCCAAGACCTAGTTAGCTATGGCTACACCTTC. It translates to CASSQDLVSYGYTF.

This chain joins TRBV5-5 and TRBJ2-7; D is possibly TRBD1 (6 bases). CDR3 length: 15 amino acids. CDR1 and CDR2 from the germline V gene are SGHKS and YYEKEE (reference sequence). V was pared by 1 base and J by 0 bases, with 11 bases between. The chain's CDR3 is CASSLTTGSSYEQYF. DNA for the CDR3: TGTGCCAGCAGCTTGACGACAGGCAGCTCCTACGAGCAGTACTTC.

The V call is TRBV5-1, the J call TRBJ1-3; D call uncertain. The germline gives CDR1 SGHRS, CDR2 YFSETQ. V lost 0 bases, J lost 0 bases, and 13 bases lay in between. There are 17 residues in the CDR3. The CDR3 here is CASSLESGRISGNTIYF. CDR3 sequence (DNA): TGCGCCAGCAGCTTGGAATCGGGAAGAATCTCTGGAAACACCATATATTTT.

V gene TRBV11-2 combines with J gene TRBJ2-3; TRBD1 might be the D (7 bases). Deletions cut 5 bases from V and 2 bases from J, with 14 bases between. There are 15 residues in the CDR3. Germline V lookup: CDR1 SGHAT, CDR2 FQNNGV. The CDR3 loop reads CASSPPGGITDTQYF. The CDR3 bases are TGTGCCAGCAGCCCCCCAGGGGGGATCACAGATACGCAGTATTTT. The whole variable domain, remainder taken from reference TRBV11-2 and TRBJ2-3, is EAGVAQSPRYKIIEKRQSVAFWCNPISGHATLYWYQQILGQGPKLLIQFQNNGVVDDSQLPKDRFSAERLKGVDSTLKIQPAKLEDSAVYLCASSPPGGITDTQYFGPGTRLTVL.

The chain recombines TRBV5-4 with TRBJ2-5; 16 bases are a match to TRBD2. The germline V gene has CDR1 SGHNT and CDR2 YYREEE (reference sequence). The junction had 5 bases not matched to a gene; V was cut back by 1 base and J by 5 bases. There are 17 residues in the CDR3. The CDR3 bases are TGTGCCAGCAGCTTGCGAGGGACTAGCGGGGGGGCGGAGACCCAGTACTTC. It translates to CASSLRGTSGGAETQYF.

The rearrangement joins TRBV6-6 to TRBJ1-5, with 9 bases matching TRBD1. The CDR3 length is 13 residues. Germline CDR1 MNHNY, CDR2 SVGAGI (reference sequence). V lost 10 bases, J lost 6 bases, and 7 bases stayed unmatched. The chain's CDR3 is CAIRTGEGQPQHF. The CDR3, as DNA: TGTGCCATCCGGACAGGGGAAGGTCAGCCCCAGCATTTT.